Given below is one TCR beta chain in context. Its antigen remains unidentified. Germline CDR1 is SGHRS and CDR2 is YFSETQ. The CDR3 runs to 15 residues. Trimming cost V 0 bases and J 5 bases; bases outside gene matches: 7. Assay used: immunoSEQ multiplex PCR; TCRdb lists only in-frame clones, some missing. The sample includes about 20,000 clones, nearly 80% of them seen just once. This sample is drawn from a study of PD-1 blockade in classical Hodgkin lymphoma. Findings and caveats of the study: Newly diagnosed patients reportedly trailed healthy donors in baseline TCR diversity. Complete responders matched newly diagnosed patients in baseline diversity. By cycle point C4D1, TCR diversity had risen significantly in CD4+ cells (but not CD8+ cells).

Noted time point: cycle 4 day 1 (C4D1), after 5 to 7 weeks of nivolumab. With no exception, relapse followed autologous stem cell transplantation in all patients, and brentuximab vedotin exposure varied. This chain connects TRBV5-1 to TRBJ2-7, with 8 bases identical to TRBD1. The TCR originated in a human donor with classical Hodgkin lymphoma. The sequencing used peripheral blood mononuclear cells (PBMCs), collected before the fourth cycle of nivolumab. CDR3 DNA sequence: TGCGCCAGCAGCTTGGCAGGCAGGGGGCTCAACGAGCAGTACTTC. Residues: CASSLAGRGLNEQYF. Full variable domain (outside the CDR3, taken from reference TRBV5-1 and TRBJ2-7): KAGVTQTPRYLIKTRGQQVTLSCSPISGHRSVSWYQQTPGQGLQFLFEYFSETQRNKGNFPGRFSGRQFSNSRSEMNVSTLELGDSALYLCASSLAGRGLNEQYFGPGTRLTVT.